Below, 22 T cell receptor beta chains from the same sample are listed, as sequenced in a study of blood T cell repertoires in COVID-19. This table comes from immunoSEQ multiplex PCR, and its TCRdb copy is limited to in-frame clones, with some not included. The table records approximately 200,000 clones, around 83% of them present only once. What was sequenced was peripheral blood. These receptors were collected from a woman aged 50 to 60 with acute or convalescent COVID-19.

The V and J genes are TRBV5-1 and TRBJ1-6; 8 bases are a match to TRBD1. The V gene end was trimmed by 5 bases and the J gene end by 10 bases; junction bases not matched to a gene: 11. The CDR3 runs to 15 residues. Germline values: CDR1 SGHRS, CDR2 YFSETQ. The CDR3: CASSRATGAHSPLHF. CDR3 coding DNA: TGCGCCAGCAGTCGGGCGACAGGGGCTCACTCACCCCTCCACTTT.

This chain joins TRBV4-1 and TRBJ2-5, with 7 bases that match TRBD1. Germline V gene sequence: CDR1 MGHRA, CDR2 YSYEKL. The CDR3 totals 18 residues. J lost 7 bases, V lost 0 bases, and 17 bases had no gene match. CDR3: CASSQDLAGGNLVGTQYF. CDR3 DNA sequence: TGCGCCAGCAGCCAAGATCTGGCAGGGGGTAACCTTGTGGGGACCCAGTACTTC.

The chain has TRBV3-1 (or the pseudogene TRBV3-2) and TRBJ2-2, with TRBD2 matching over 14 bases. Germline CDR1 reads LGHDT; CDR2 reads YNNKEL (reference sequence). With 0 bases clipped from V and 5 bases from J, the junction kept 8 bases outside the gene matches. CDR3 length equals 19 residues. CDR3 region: CASSQERLAGGPGTGELFF. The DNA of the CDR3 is TGTGCCAGCAGCCAAGAACGACTAGCGGGGGGGCCGGGGACCGGGGAGCTGTTTTTT.

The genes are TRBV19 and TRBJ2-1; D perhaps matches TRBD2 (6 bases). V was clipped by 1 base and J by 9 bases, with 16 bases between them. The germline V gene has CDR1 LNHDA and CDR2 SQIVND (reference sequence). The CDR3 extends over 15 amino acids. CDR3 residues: CASSIALRESSEQFF. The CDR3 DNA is TGTGCCAGTAGTATAGCTCTACGGGAGTCTAGTGAGCAGTTCTTC.

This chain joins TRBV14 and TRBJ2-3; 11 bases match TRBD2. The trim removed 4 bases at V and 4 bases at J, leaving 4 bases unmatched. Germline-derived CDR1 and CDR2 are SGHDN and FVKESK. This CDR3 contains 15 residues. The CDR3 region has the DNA TGTGCCAGCAGCCTTAGACTAGCGGGACCAGATACGCAGTATTTT. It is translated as CASSLRLAGPDTQYF.

The CDR3 nucleotides read TGTGCCACTAAACAGGCGGACGAGCAGTACTTC. This gives the protein CATKQADEQYF. This chain links TRBV28 with TRBJ2-7; possible D gene TRBD1, 5 bases. Germline assignment: CDR1 MDHEN and CDR2 SYDVKM. V was clipped by 10 bases and J by 5 bases, with 12 bases between them. This CDR3 has 11 amino acids. Complete variable domain (other parts from reference TRBV28 and TRBJ2-7): DVKVTQSSRYLVKRTGEKVFLECVQDMDHENMFWYRQDPGLGLRLIYFSYDVKMKEKGDIPEGYSVSREKKERFSLILESASTNQTSMYLCATKQADEQYFGPGTRLTVT.

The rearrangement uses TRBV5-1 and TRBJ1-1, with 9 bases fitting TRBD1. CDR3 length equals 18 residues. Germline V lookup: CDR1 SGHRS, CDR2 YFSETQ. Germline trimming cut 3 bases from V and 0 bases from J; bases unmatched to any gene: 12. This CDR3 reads CASSSRRQGDWVNTEAFF. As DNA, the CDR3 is TGCGCCAGCAGCTCGCGGCGACAGGGGGACTGGGTGAACACTGAAGCTTTCTTT.

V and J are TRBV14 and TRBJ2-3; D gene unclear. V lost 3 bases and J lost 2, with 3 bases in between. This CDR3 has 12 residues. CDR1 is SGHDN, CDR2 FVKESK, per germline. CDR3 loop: CASSHLTDTQYF. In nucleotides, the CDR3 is TGTGCCAGCAGCCACCTCACAGATACGCAGTATTTT.

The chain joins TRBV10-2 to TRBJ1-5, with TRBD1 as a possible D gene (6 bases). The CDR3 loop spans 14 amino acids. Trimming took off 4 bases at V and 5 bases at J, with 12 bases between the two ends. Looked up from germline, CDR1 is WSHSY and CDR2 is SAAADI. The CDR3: CASSVQGTYQPQHF. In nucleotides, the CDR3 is TGCGCCAGCAGTGTACAGGGAACGTATCAGCCCCAGCATTTT.

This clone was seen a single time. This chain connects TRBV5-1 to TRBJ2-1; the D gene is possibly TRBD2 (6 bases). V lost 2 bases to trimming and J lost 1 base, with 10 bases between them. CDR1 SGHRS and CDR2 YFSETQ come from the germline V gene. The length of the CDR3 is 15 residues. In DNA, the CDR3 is TGCGCCAGCAGCTTAGGGAGGATATCCTACAATGAGCAGTTCTTC. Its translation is CASSLGRISYNEQFF.

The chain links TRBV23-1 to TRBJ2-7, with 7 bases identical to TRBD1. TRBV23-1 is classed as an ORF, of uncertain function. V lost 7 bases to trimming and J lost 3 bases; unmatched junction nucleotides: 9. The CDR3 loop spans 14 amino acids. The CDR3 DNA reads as TGCGCCAGCACCATTTACCGGGACAGCTACGAGCAGTACTTC. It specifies CASTIYRDSYEQYF.

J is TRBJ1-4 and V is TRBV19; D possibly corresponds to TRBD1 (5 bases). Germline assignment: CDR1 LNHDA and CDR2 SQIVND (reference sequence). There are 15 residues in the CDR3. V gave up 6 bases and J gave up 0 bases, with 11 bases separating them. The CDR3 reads CASRTGTSTNEKLFF. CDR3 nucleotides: TGTGCCAGTAGAACAGGAACTTCAACTAATGAAAAACTGTTTTTT.

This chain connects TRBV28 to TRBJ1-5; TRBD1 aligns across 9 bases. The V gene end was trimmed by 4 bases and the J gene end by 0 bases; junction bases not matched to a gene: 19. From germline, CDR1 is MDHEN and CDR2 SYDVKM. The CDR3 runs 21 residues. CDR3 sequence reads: CASSSYPPSGQGRYSNQPQHF. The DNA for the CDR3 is TGTGCCAGCAGTTCATACCCGCCATCTGGACAGGGGAGATATAGCAATCAGCCCCAGCATTTT.

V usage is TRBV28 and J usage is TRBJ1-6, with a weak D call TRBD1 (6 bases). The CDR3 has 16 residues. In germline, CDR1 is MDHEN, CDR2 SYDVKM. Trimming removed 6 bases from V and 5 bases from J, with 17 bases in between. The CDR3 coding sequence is TGTGCCAGCAGAACTAACGAACAGGGTAATAATTCACCCCTCCACTTT. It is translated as CASRTNEQGNNSPLHF.

CDR3 loop: CASSPSRGTGELFF. CDR3 nucleotides: TGTGCCAGCAGTCCATCCAGGGGAACCGGGGAGCTGTTTTTT. The chain joins TRBV6-5 to TRBJ2-2, with a tentative D call TRBD1 (6 bases). The CDR3 consists of 14 residues. Deletions cut 5 bases from V and 5 bases from J, with 12 bases between. Germline V gene sequence: CDR1 MNHEY, CDR2 SVGAGI.

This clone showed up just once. The CDR3 reads CASSLAYEQYF. The DNA for the CDR3 is TGTGCCAGCAGTCTAGCCTACGAGCAGTACTTC. The gene calls are TRBV25-1 and TRBJ2-7, with D uncertain. CDR3 length: 11 amino acids. Germline V gene data show CDR1 as MGHDK and CDR2 as SYGVNS. Trimming pared 5 bases from V and 2 bases from J, leaving 4 bases between.

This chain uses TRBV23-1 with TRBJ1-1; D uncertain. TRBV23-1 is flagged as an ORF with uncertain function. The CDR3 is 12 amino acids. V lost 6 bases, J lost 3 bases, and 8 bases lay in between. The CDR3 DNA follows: TGCGCCAGCAGACAACGGGACACTGAAGCTTTCTTT. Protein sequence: CASRQRDTEAFF.

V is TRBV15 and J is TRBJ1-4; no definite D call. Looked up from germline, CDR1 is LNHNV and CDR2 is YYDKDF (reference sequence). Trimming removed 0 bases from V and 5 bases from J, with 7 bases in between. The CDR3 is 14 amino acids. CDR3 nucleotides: TGTGCCACCAGCAGAGATCGACTAAATGAAAAACTGTTTTTT. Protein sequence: CATSRDRLNEKLFF.

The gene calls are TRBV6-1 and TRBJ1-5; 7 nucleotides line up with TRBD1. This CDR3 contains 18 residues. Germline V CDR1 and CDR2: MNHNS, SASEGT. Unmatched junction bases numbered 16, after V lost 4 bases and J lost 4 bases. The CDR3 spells CASSGTGGGGPTNQPQHF. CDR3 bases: TGTGCCAGCAGTGGGACAGGTGGTGGAGGACCGACGAATCAGCCCCAGCATTTT.

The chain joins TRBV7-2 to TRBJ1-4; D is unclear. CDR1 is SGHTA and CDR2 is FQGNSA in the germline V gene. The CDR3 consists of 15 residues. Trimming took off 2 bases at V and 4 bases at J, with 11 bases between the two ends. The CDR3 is CASSLTIGYNEKLFF. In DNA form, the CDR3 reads TGTGCCAGCAGCTTAACTATCGGGTATAATGAAAAACTGTTTTTT.

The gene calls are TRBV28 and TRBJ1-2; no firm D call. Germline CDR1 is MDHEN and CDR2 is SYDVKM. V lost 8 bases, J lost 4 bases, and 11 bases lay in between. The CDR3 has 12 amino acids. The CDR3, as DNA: TGTGCCAGCTCCTTGGCCCTCTATGGCTACACCTTC. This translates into CASSLALYGYTF.

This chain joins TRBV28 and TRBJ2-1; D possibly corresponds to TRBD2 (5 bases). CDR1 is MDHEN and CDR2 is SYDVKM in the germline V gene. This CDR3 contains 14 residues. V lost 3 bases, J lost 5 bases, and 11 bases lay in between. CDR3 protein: CASSFYGVHNEQFF. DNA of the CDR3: TGTGCCAGCAGTTTTTACGGGGTCCACAATGAGCAGTTCTTC.